The 30 T cell receptor beta chains listed next were all sequenced from one sample in a study of T cells in Graves' hyperthyroidism and ophthalmopathy. There were TCR beta CDR3 regions amplified from RNA transcripts. The TCR CDR3 was amplified in a first-round RT-PCR using the HTBI primer set. MiXCR, applied by TCRdb to the multiplex PCR reads, yields one record per CDR3 protein. The sample contains about half a million distinct CDR3 sequences, approximately 25% of which appear only once. The sample was blood. The receptor source for this set is a woman aged 30 to 39 with Graves' ophthalmopathy.

This clonotype was seen at least ten times. The junction departs from germline at one end; a sequencing error may be responsible. The rearrangement uses TRBV5-1 and TRBJ2-7; 7 bases are a match to TRBD1. This CDR3 region has 16 residues. The germline gives CDR1 SGHRS, CDR2 YFSETQ. This CDR3 reads CASSLGAGPGQSVPFF. The CDR3 DNA reads as TGCGCCAGCAGCCTTGGTGCGGGTCCGGGACAGAGCGTCCCTTTCTTC.

The CDR3 loop reads CASASSGWGGEAHGYTF. CDR3 sequence (DNA): TGTGCCAGCGCTAGCTCAGGTTGGGGGGGCGAAGCCCATGGCTACACCTTC. The chain joins TRBV12-3 or TRBV12-4 to TRBJ1-2, with a possible D match to TRBD1 (6 bases). V dropped 8 bases and J dropped 6 bases, with 28 bases sitting between them. This CDR3 contains 17 residues.

The chain has TRBV28 and TRBJ2-7; the match to TRBD2 covers 8 bases. CDR1 and CDR2 from the germline V gene are MDHEN and SYDVKM. CDR3 length equals 15 residues. The V segment lost 6 bases and the J segment 3 bases; nucleotides outside the gene matches: 10. CDR3 nucleotide sequence: TGTGCCAGCAGAGACACAGCGGGAGAGATCTACGAGCAGTACTTC. This gives the protein CASRDTAGEIYEQYF.

This clonotype has just a few counts. The V and J genes are TRBV20-1 and TRBJ1-5; D ambiguous. CDR1 is DFQATT, CDR2 SNEGSKA, per germline (reference sequence). V was clipped by 3 bases and J by 1 base, with 7 bases between them. The CDR3 spans 13 residues. The CDR3 sequence is CSASGRSNQPQHF. The CDR3 nucleotides read TGCAGTGCTAGCGGACGGAGCAATCAGCCCCAGCATTTT.

The chain uses TRBV2 and TRBJ2-3; TRBD2 matches at 12 bases. Losses at the gene ends were 5 bases for V and 2 bases for J; bases not matched to a gene: 8. The CDR3 is 17 residues long. Per the germline V gene, CDR1 is SNHLY and CDR2 is FYNNEI. CDR3 protein: CASSSRLAGDFTDTQYF. The CDR3, as DNA: TGTGCCAGCAGTTCCCGACTAGCGGGGGACTTCACAGATACGCAGTATTTT. Full variable domain (rest looked up from reference TRBV2 and TRBJ2-3): EPEVTQTPSHQVTQMGQEVILRCVPISNHLYFYWYRQILGQKVEFLVSFYNNEISEKSEIFDDQFSVERPDGSNFTLKIRSTKLEDSAMYFCASSSRLAGDFTDTQYFGPGTRLTVL.

This clonotype was found many times. The chain is built from TRBV28 and TRBJ2-7, with D uncertain. The CDR3 sequence is 15 residues long. CDR1 and CDR2 from the germline V gene are MDHEN and SYDVKM. The germline V and J ends were trimmed by 1 base and 6 bases, with 16 bases remaining between them. The CDR3 DNA sequence: TGTGCCAGCAGTTTATTAGTCGTACGGCCGTTCGAGCAGTACTTC. Translated: CASSLLVVRPFEQYF.

V usage is TRBV28 and J usage is TRBJ1-1; 9 bases fit TRBD1. The CDR3 length is 15 residues. The germline CDR1 and CDR2 sequences are MDHEN and SYDVKM. With 4 bases clipped from V and 2 bases from J, the junction kept 5 bases outside the gene matches. CDR3 residues: CASSWTGARNTEAFF. The CDR3 region has the DNA TGTGCCAGCAGTTGGACAGGGGCTCGAAACACTGAAGCTTTCTTT.

This clonotype has a count of ten or more. The gene calls are TRBV29-1 and TRBJ1-1; perhaps TRBD1 as D (5 bases). V was trimmed by 3 bases and J by 3 bases, leaving 17 bases between them. The germline CDR1 and CDR2 sequences are SQVTM and ANQGSEA. The CDR3 sequence is 15 residues long. The CDR3 here is CSVEILGERDTEAFF. CDR3 nucleotides: TGCAGCGTTGAGATTCTGGGGGAAAGGGACACTGAAGCTTTCTTT.

This clonotype was recorded many times. This chain joins TRBV6-1 and TRBJ1-5; possible D gene TRBD1, 5 bases. Germline V gene lookup returns CDR1 MNHNS and CDR2 SASEGT. CDR3 length equals 16 residues. V was cut by 3 bases and J by 2 bases, with 14 bases left in between. CDR3 sequence reads: CASSEARGRGNQPQHF. CDR3 nucleotide sequence: TGTGCCAGCAGTGAGGCGAGGGGCAGGGGCAATCAGCCCCAGCATTTT.

This clonotype was observed many times. CDR3 residues: CASSQDGAGGGADDQYF. In DNA, the CDR3 is TGTGCCAGCAGCCAAGATGGGGCAGGGGGCGGCGCGGACGACCAGTACTTC. The V and J genes are TRBV4-2 and TRBJ2-5; TRBD1 agrees at 8 bases. J was trimmed by 10 bases and V by 0 bases; bases with no gene match: 16. The CDR3 length is 17 residues. Germline-derived CDR1 and CDR2 are LGHNA and YNFKEQ.

The rearrangement joins TRBV27 to TRBJ1-2; no reliable D call. Per the germline V gene, CDR1 is MNHEY and CDR2 is SMNVEV (reference sequence). The CDR3 is made up of 15 amino acids. With 3 bases removed from V and 4 bases from J, the gap between germline ends came to 15 bases. The CDR3 DNA is TGTGCCAGCAGTTTGAGGACCGACGACCTCTATGGCTACACCTTC. Translating it yields CASSLRTDDLYGYTF.

In this sample, this clonotype turned up many times. The chain uses TRBV2 and TRBJ1-2; D gene uncertain. The CDR3 has 12 amino acids. From germline, CDR1 is SNHLY and CDR2 FYNNEI. V lost 4 bases and J 4 bases, leaving 7 bases between the germline ends. In nucleotides, the CDR3 is TGTGCCAGCAGTGCCACAGTCTATGGCTACACCTTC. It codes for CASSATVYGYTF.

The genes are TRBV11-2 and TRBJ1-2, with 11 nucleotides matching TRBD1. This CDR3 is 14 amino acids long. Germline V lookup: CDR1 SGHAT, CDR2 FQNNGV. V lost 5 bases to trimming and J lost 6 bases; unmatched junction nucleotides: 5. The CDR3 bases are TGTGCCAGCAGCCGGACAGGGGGCTTGAATGGCTACACCTTC. Amino acids: CASSRTGGLNGYTF.

This clonotype was counted many times. This could be a read error, since a much larger clone is one nucleotide away. The chain joins TRBV12-3 or TRBV12-4 to TRBJ1-1; D is unresolved. V gave up 1 base and J gave up 2 bases, with 5 bases separating them. The CDR3 runs 13 residues. CDR3 sequence (DNA): TGTGCCAGCAGTTTAGGGTTTAACACTGAAGCTTTCTTT. Its protein product is CASSLGFNTEAFF.

In its sample, this clonotype was seen many times. The genes are TRBV28 and TRBJ2-7; possibly TRBD1 for D (8 bases). Germline CDR1 and CDR2: MDHEN and SYDVKM. The CDR3 contains 15 residues. V was cut by 5 bases and J by 4 bases, with 18 bases left in between. The chain's CDR3 is CASSPSQGGRYEQYF. The CDR3 region has the DNA TGTGCCAGCAGTCCATCACAGGGGGGGAGGTACGAGCAGTACTTC.

The chain carries TRBV28 and TRBJ1-5; perhaps TRBD1 as D (6 bases). The CDR3 spans 15 residues. Between the trimmed V and J ends, which lost 2 bases and 5 bases, there was a span of 13 bases. CDR1 MDHEN and CDR2 SYDVKM come from the germline V gene. Written as DNA, the CDR3 is TGTGCCAGCAGTTTACCAGGGGTCGTAGATCAGCCCCAGCATTTT. Its protein is CASSLPGVVDQPQHF.

This clonotype has ten or more counts. The genes are TRBV12-3 or TRBV12-4 and TRBJ2-5; TRBD2 matches at 9 bases. The CDR3 has 15 amino acids. The trim removed 3 bases at V and 2 bases at J, leaving 4 bases unmatched. The CDR3 DNA sequence: TGTGCCAGCAGTTTTCTAGCGGGGCGTCAAGAGACCCAGTACTTC. Amino acids: CASSFLAGRQETQYF.

Details on this clonotype: Since a much larger clone is just one base distant, this may be a read error. The rearrangement uses TRBV19 and TRBJ1-1; no definite D call. The germline V gene has CDR1 LNHDA and CDR2 SQIVND (reference sequence). This CDR3 region has 14 residues. CDR3 sequence: CSSSTLPGDTEAFF. The CDR3 coding sequence is TGTTCCAGTAGTACCCTTCCGGGAGACACTGAAGCTTTCTTT.

The chain recombines TRBV7-2 with TRBJ2-7; D possibly corresponds to TRBD1 (6 bases). In germline, CDR1 is SGHTA, CDR2 FQGNSA. V was clipped by 5 bases and J by 0 bases, with 14 bases between them. The CDR3 covers 15 residues. The CDR3 region is CASSIWTASSYEQYF. CDR3 DNA sequence: TGTGCCAGCAGCATCTGGACAGCTAGCTCCTACGAGCAGTACTTC.

Here the CDR3 reads CASSQEQGARGYTF. CDR3 nucleotides: TGCGCCAGCAGCCAAGAACAGGGGGCAAGGGGCTACACCTTC. This sequence joins TRBV4-1 and TRBJ1-2; 9 bases line up with TRBD1. The V gene end was trimmed by 0 bases and the J gene end by 8 bases; junction bases not matched to a gene: 4. The CDR3 extends over 14 amino acids. Germline V lookup: CDR1 MGHRA, CDR2 YSYEKL.

In this sample, this clonotype turned up many times. The V gene is TRBV12-3 or TRBV12-4, the J gene TRBJ1-2, with 8 positions matching TRBD1. The CDR3 sequence is 15 residues long. J lost 7 bases, V lost 7 bases, and 14 bases had no gene match. The chain's CDR3 is CASTRGQGWKSGYTF. CDR3 DNA: TGTGCCAGCACTCGAGGACAGGGTTGGAAGTCTGGCTACACCTTC.

The rearrangement uses TRBV5-6 and TRBJ1-2; maybe TRBD1 (5 bases). From germline, CDR1 is SGHDT and CDR2 YYEEEE. The germline V and J ends were trimmed by 3 bases and 2 bases, with 11 bases remaining between them. This CDR3 has 14 residues. For the CDR3, the DNA is TGTGCCAGCAGCTGGGGCAGGGAGAACTATGGCTACACCTTC. It translates to CASSWGRENYGYTF.

This chain links TRBV4-1 with TRBJ1-6; no clear D. The germline CDR1 and CDR2 sequences are MGHRA and YSYEKL. CDR3 length: 17 residues. V was cut by 8 bases and J by 0 bases, with 17 bases left in between. Here the CDR3 reads CASGPYPASSYNSPLHF. In nucleotides, the CDR3 is TGCGCCAGCGGCCCCTACCCAGCTAGCTCCTATAATTCACCCCTCCACTTT.

This clonotype was detected only a few times. The rearrangement uses TRBV30 and TRBJ1-1; D uncertain. V gave up 1 base and J gave up 0 bases, with 6 bases separating them. Germline V CDR1 and CDR2: GTSNPN, SVGIG (reference sequence). The CDR3 totals 13 residues. The CDR3 loop reads CAWSGQMNTEAFF. The CDR3 DNA reads as TGTGCCTGGAGTGGGCAAATGAACACTGAAGCTTTCTTT.

The rearrangement joins TRBV29-1 to TRBJ1-1, with D uncertain. The V end was cut by 8 bases, the J end by 4 bases, with 17 bases between. Germline V CDR1 and CDR2: SQVTM, ANQGSEA. This CDR3 region has 13 residues. The CDR3 sequence is CSQAPLERTEAFF. In DNA form, the CDR3 reads TGCAGCCAAGCCCCCCTCGAACGCACTGAAGCTTTCTTT.

V gene TRBV5-1 combines with J gene TRBJ1-5; a weak D match, TRBD1 (6 bases). The germline gives CDR1 SGHRS, CDR2 YFSETQ. CDR3 length: 13 amino acids. Trimming stripped 0 bases from V and 15 bases from J, with 16 bases between. The CDR3 spells CASSLGGHEAPHF. In DNA, the CDR3 is TGCGCCAGCAGCTTGGGGGGACACGAGGCTCCGCATTTT.

This clonotype was picked up many times. The rearrangement links TRBV7-9 to TRBJ1-2; 8 nucleotides align to TRBD1. The CDR3 totals 14 residues. V lost 2 bases and J lost 7; bases outside the gene matches: 6. Looked up from germline, CDR1 is SEHNR and CDR2 is FQNEAQ (reference sequence). CDR3 loop: CASSLRQGIFGYTF. The CDR3 DNA reads as TGTGCCAGCAGCTTACGACAGGGGATTTTTGGCTACACCTTC.

The table lists this clonotype with a few counts. The chain uses TRBV13 and TRBJ1-3; 7 bases are a match to TRBD1. J gave up 0 bases and V 6 bases, and 8 bases lay outside the gene matches. Germline-derived CDR1 and CDR2 are PRHDT and FYEKMQ (reference sequence). The CDR3 totals 16 residues. This chain's CDR3 is CASRHGDSLSGNTIYF. CDR3 sequence (DNA): TGTGCCAGCAGACATGGGGACAGCCTCTCTGGAAACACCATATATTTT.

This clonotype was seen ten or more times. This chain connects TRBV6-1 to TRBJ1-2; 9 positions agree with TRBD1. CDR3 length equals 15 residues. CDR1 and CDR2 from the germline V gene are MNHNS and SASEGT. V lost 0 bases, J lost 7 bases, and 6 bases stayed unmatched. This chain's CDR3 is CASSEAGTGQTGYTF. The CDR3 nucleotides read TGTGCCAGCAGTGAAGCCGGGACAGGGCAGACTGGCTACACCTTC.

This clonotype has ten or more counts. The J gene is TRBJ2-1, the V gene TRBV20-1; 7 bases align to TRBD1. V was clipped by 3 bases and J by 4 bases; unmatched bases: 6. CDR3 length: 14 residues. The germline gives CDR1 DFQATT, CDR2 SNEGSKA (reference sequence). The CDR3 sequence is CSARSWDRYNEQFF. In DNA form, the CDR3 reads TGCAGTGCTAGGAGTTGGGACAGATACAATGAGCAGTTCTTC.